This T cell receptor beta chain was documented in a study of blood T cell repertoires in COVID-19. Study-level background: Samples of COVID-19 (acute and convalescent) were obtained from the United States, Italy and Spain. T cells, B-cell-depleted T cells, or PBMCs supplied cDNA or gDNA.

Authors' data handling: The assay estimated nucleated cells by amplifying reference gene primers. Some clones are missing from TCRdb's copy, which holds only in-frame ones; the method was immunoSEQ multiplex PCR. The V and J calls and clone size are taken from that table; D and trimming were inferred from the DNA. In the table there are 60,000 to 85,000 clones, more than 75% of which are singletons. The sample comprised peripheral blood. The sequence was obtained from a human donor in a cohort sampled during active COVID-19.

This CDR3 reads CASTAPRQDYNEQFF. The CDR3 bases are TGTGCCAGCACCGCGCCAAGGCAGGACTACAATGAGCAGTTCTTC. This rearrangement joins TRBV5-4 to TRBJ2-1; no reliable D call. V lost 6 bases and J 3 bases, leaving 16 bases between the germline ends. The CDR3 is 15 residues long. The germline V gene has CDR1 SGHNT and CDR2 YYREEE (reference sequence).